The 21 T cell receptor beta chains reported below all come from one sample, sequenced in a study of blood T cell repertoires in COVID-19. Clones were sequenced by immunoSEQ multiplex PCR, and TCRdb holds only the in-frame ones, with some missing. The data hold 120,000 or so clones, with about 91% observed a single time. Sequenced: peripheral blood. These receptors all come from a woman aged 45-65 years with active or convalescent COVID-19.

This chain connects TRBV28 to TRBJ1-1; D may be TRBD1 (6 bases). CDR1 MDHEN and CDR2 SYDVKM come from the germline V gene. The V gene lost 6 bases and the J gene lost 2 bases, with 13 bases spanning the gap. This CDR3 is 14 amino acids long. As DNA, the CDR3 is TGTGCCAGCAGATGGGCAGGGGTCAACACTGAAGCTTTCTTT. Translation gives CASRWAGVNTEAFF.

This clone has only one observation. This specimen includes other DNA sequences encoding the same CDR3. This rearrangement joins TRBV30 to TRBJ1-2; no reliable D call. This CDR3 comprises 14 residues. Germline CDR1 and CDR2: GTSNPN and SVGIG (reference sequence). The V and J ends lost 4 bases and 7 bases respectively, with 19 bases between them. The CDR3 is CAWTTGVSSGGYTF. The DNA for the CDR3 is TGTGCCTGGACGACTGGCGTGTCGTCCGGTGGCTACACCTTC.

The V and J genes are TRBV6-2 or TRBV6-3 and TRBJ2-2; 9 bases map to TRBD2. After removal of 2 bases from V and 1 base from J, the junction contained 5 bases not matched to a gene. Germline V gives CDR1 MNHEY, CDR2 SVGEGT. The CDR3 extends over 17 amino acids. CDR3 DNA sequence: TGTGCCAGCAGTTACGACCCTAGCGGGATGAACACCGGGGAGCTGTTTTTT. It translates to CASSYDPSGMNTGELFF.

This clone was detected once. The rearrangement uses TRBV7-8 and TRBJ1-1; D is possibly TRBD1 (6 bases). Trimming shortened V by 2 bases and J by 1 base, and 11 bases separated the two germline ends. Germline CDR1 SGHVS, CDR2 FQNEAQ. This CDR3 is 15 amino acids long. The CDR3 DNA follows: TGTGCCAGCAGCTTACTGGGGGCCCCGAACACTGAAGCTTTCTTT. This encodes CASSLLGAPNTEAFF.

This clone was recorded a few times. The rearrangement links TRBV19 to TRBJ1-5; 7 bases line up with TRBD1. CDR1 and CDR2 from the germline V gene are LNHDA and SQIVND (reference sequence). The CDR3 loop spans 14 amino acids. The trim removed 5 bases at V and 2 bases at J, leaving 3 bases unmatched. CDR3 residues: CASSPTGGNQPQHF. CDR3 in DNA: TGTGCCAGTAGTCCTACAGGGGGCAATCAGCCCCAGCATTTT.

The chain joins TRBV6-2 or TRBV6-3 to TRBJ2-3, with D perhaps matching TRBD2 (5 bases). Looked up from germline, CDR1 is MNHEY and CDR2 is SVGEGT. With 4 bases removed from V and 14 bases from J, the gap between germline ends came to 22 bases. The CDR3 consists of 14 residues. CDR3 sequence (DNA): TGTGCCAGCAGTTCACTCACGGTAGAGGGTACAGTGTATTTT. Amino acid sequence: CASSSLTVEGTVYF.

The chain carries TRBV20-1 and TRBJ1-5; D unresolved. Trimming took 3 bases from V and 7 from J, leaving 10 bases between them. CDR3 length equals 12 residues. The germline gives CDR1 DFQATT, CDR2 SNEGSKA (reference sequence). The CDR3 sequence: CSASPGGQPQHF. As DNA, the CDR3 is TGCAGTGCTAGTCCGGGAGGCCAGCCCCAGCATTTT.

This chain connects TRBV14 to TRBJ2-1; no clear D. The V gene lost 1 base and the J gene lost 7 bases, with 8 bases spanning the gap. Germline V lookup: CDR1 SGHDN, CDR2 FVKESK. The CDR3 extends over 13 amino acids. CDR3 loop: CASSQVDMNEQFF. CDR3 coding DNA: TGTGCCAGCAGCCAAGTTGACATGAATGAGCAGTTCTTC.

The J gene is TRBJ1-1, the V gene TRBV7-9, with TRBD1 identical over 9 bases. Germline loops: CDR1 SEHNR, CDR2 FQNEAQ (reference sequence). The CDR3 extends over 14 amino acids. With V trimmed by 5 bases and J by 6 bases, 7 bases remained unmatched. CDR3 nucleotide sequence: TGTGCCAGCAGCACTGGGACAGGGAATCCTGAAGCTTTCTTT. It encodes CASSTGTGNPEAFF. Supplemented by reference TRBV7-9 and TRBJ1-1, the full variable domain reads DTGVSQNPRHKITKRGQNVTFRCDPISEHNRLYWYRQTLGQGPEFLTYFQNEAQLEKSRLLSDRFSAERPKGSFSTLEIQRTEQGDSAMYLCASSTGTGNPEAFFGQGTRLTVV.

The V gene is TRBV15, the J gene TRBJ1-5; 8 nucleotides match TRBD1. Germline V gene data show CDR1 as LNHNV and CDR2 as YYDKDF (reference sequence). CDR3 length: 17 amino acids. V trimming: 4 bases; J trimming: 1 base; junction bases outside the gene matches: 9. CDR3 protein: CATSTGQGLGSNQPQHF. CDR3 bases: TGTGCCACCAGCACAGGACAGGGTCTGGGCAGCAATCAGCCCCAGCATTTT.

The chain recombines TRBV7-9 with TRBJ1-3; D gene unclear. The V gene lost 4 bases and the J gene lost 0 bases, with 13 bases spanning the gap. Germline V gives CDR1 SEHNR, CDR2 FQNEAQ (reference sequence). The CDR3 runs 16 residues. CDR3 amino acids: CASSSPDIRSGNTIYF. For the CDR3, the DNA is TGTGCCAGCAGCTCCCCAGACATCCGCTCTGGAAACACCATATATTTT. The variable domain in full, completed from reference TRBV7-9 and TRBJ1-3, reads DTGVSQNPRHKITKRGQNVTFRCDPISEHNRLYWYRQTLGQGPEFLTYFQNEAQLEKSRLLSDRFSAERPKGSFSTLEIQRTEQGDSAMYLCASSSPDIRSGNTIYFGEGSWLTVV.

V usage is TRBV5-1 and J usage is TRBJ2-5, with D possibly TRBD2 on 6 matching bases. CDR1 is SGHRS and CDR2 is YFSETQ in the germline V gene. V lost 6 bases and J 2 bases, leaving 17 bases between the germline ends. This CDR3 has 15 amino acids. CDR3 amino acids: CASKSGREWQETQYF. The CDR3 DNA follows: TGCGCCAGCAAAAGTGGGCGGGAATGGCAAGAGACCCAGTACTTC. Based on the CDR3 plus reference TRBV5-1 and TRBJ2-5, the full variable domain is KAGVTQTPRYLIKTRGQQVTLSCSPISGHRSVSWYQQTPGQGLQFLFEYFSETQRNKGNFPGRFSGRQFSNSRSEMNVSTLELGDSALYLCASKSGREWQETQYFGPGTRLLVL.

The chain recombines TRBV6-6 with TRBJ2-4; a weak D match, TRBD1 (5 bases). CDR3 length: 12 amino acids. CDR1 and CDR2 (germline): MNHNY, SVGAGI (reference sequence). V gave up 5 bases and J gave up 13 bases, with 15 bases separating them. CDR3 region: CASSHLDGAQYF. The CDR3 bases are TGTGCCAGCAGTCATCTTGATGGGGCGCAGTACTTC.

This chain uses TRBV11-2 with TRBJ1-2; D unresolved. This CDR3 is 14 amino acids long. Germline V CDR1 and CDR2: SGHAT, FQNNGV. V was cut by 1 base and J by 7 bases, with 13 bases left in between. The DNA for the CDR3 is TGTGCCAGCAGCTTAGCTCGGGTTAGGAGTGGCTACACCTTC. Protein sequence: CASSLARVRSGYTF.

V usage is TRBV28 and J usage is TRBJ1-1; D is unclear. The ends were cut back, 6 bases at V and 1 base at J, with 9 bases in the middle. The CDR3 runs 13 residues. In germline, CDR1 is MDHEN, CDR2 SYDVKM. The CDR3 DNA is TGTGCCAGCAGACAGCAGGAGAACACTGAAGCTTTCTTT. The encoded protein is CASRQQENTEAFF.

The rearrangement joins TRBV3-1 (or the pseudogene TRBV3-2) to TRBJ1-3; 7 nucleotides match TRBD1. This CDR3 has 15 residues. CDR1 LGHDT and CDR2 YNNKEL come from the germline V gene (reference sequence). The junction had 2 bases not matched to a gene; V was cut back by 3 bases and J by 0 bases. The chain's CDR3 is CASSHRDSSGNTIYF. DNA for the CDR3: TGTGCCAGCAGCCACAGGGACAGCTCTGGAAACACCATATATTTT.

V gene TRBV18 combines with J gene TRBJ2-2; possibly TRBD1 for D (5 bases). Trimming cost V 0 bases and J 0 bases, with 14 bases left between them. The CDR3 runs to 18 residues. The germline V gene has CDR1 KGHSH and CDR2 LQKENI. The CDR3 reads CASSPPLQGIANTGELFF. The CDR3 DNA is TGTGCCAGCTCACCACCTTTGCAGGGCATCGCGAACACCGGGGAGCTGTTTTTT. The full variable domain, with the rest looked up from reference TRBV18 and TRBJ2-2, is NAGVMQNPRHLVRRRGQEARLRCSPMKGHSHVYWYRQLPEEGLKFMVYLQKENIIDESGMPKERFSAEFPKEGPSILRIQQVVRGDSAAYFCASSPPLQGIANTGELFFGEGSRLTVL.

This chain's CDR3 is CASSLEVSGRGTDTQYF. In DNA form, the CDR3 reads TGCGCCAGCAGCTTAGAAGTATCCGGCAGGGGCACAGATACGCAGTATTTT. The gene calls are TRBV5-1 and TRBJ2-3; D might be TRBD1 (5 bases). Deletions cut 2 bases from V and 1 base from J, with 17 bases between. This CDR3 region has 17 residues. The germline CDR1 and CDR2 sequences are SGHRS and YFSETQ. The whole variable domain, remainder taken from reference TRBV5-1 and TRBJ2-3, is KAGVTQTPRYLIKTRGQQVTLSCSPISGHRSVSWYQQTPGQGLQFLFEYFSETQRNKGNFPGRFSGRQFSNSRSEMNVSTLELGDSALYLCASSLEVSGRGTDTQYFGPGTRLTVL.

This chain joins TRBV6-2 or TRBV6-3 and TRBJ2-2; TRBD2 matches at 11 bases. CDR1 and CDR2 (germline): MNHEY, SVGEGT. CDR3 length: 16 residues. With 6 bases clipped from V and 4 bases from J, the junction kept 7 bases outside the gene matches. The chain's CDR3 is CASSPLAGGSTGELFF. The DNA of the CDR3 is TGTGCCAGCAGCCCTCTAGCGGGAGGTTCCACCGGGGAGCTGTTTTTT.

V and J are TRBV11-2 and TRBJ1-4; D possibly corresponds to TRBD1 (5 bases). The CDR3 is 17 residues long. Trimming left V 1 base short and J 2 bases short, with 14 bases between. Germline loops: CDR1 SGHAT, CDR2 FQNNGV. CDR3 sequence reads: CASSLVPRGHTNEKLFF. The CDR3 bases are TGTGCCAGCAGCTTAGTGCCGCGAGGACATACTAATGAAAAACTGTTTTTT.

This chain connects TRBV11-2 to TRBJ1-1; no clear D gene. Germline lookup yields CDR1 SGHAT and CDR2 FQNNGV. The CDR3 contains 13 residues. V lost 1 base, J lost 6 bases, and 9 bases lay in between. The CDR3 loop is CASSLAGGAEAFF. CDR3 DNA sequence: TGTGCCAGCAGCTTAGCGGGAGGAGCTGAAGCTTTCTTT.